These 32 T cell receptor beta chains originate from one sample sequenced in a study of T-cell reconstitution after alpha-beta-depleted transplantation in children. For TCRbeta, the library was prepared with unique molecular identifiers. TCRdb redid the calling of the PCR reads with MiXCR, one entry per CDR3 protein. The table lists about 250,000 distinct CDR3 sequences, under 30% of them singletons, with about 4.8% in the top ten. The sequencing used PBMCs, mostly from graft donor cells, collected 360 days after TCRalphabeta/CD19-depleted stem cell transplant. Receptors were obtained from a female patient aged 2 to 10 who had a stem cell transplant for congenital amegakaryocytic thrombocytopenia, so the T cells may come from the graft donor.

The chain uses TRBV5-1 and TRBJ1-2; no reliable D call. The ends were cut back, 0 bases at V and 1 base at J, with 7 bases in the middle. Germline V gene lookup returns CDR1 SGHRS and CDR2 YFSETQ. This CDR3 region has 14 residues. As DNA, the CDR3 is TGCGCCAGCAGCTTGGGCATCCTTAACTATGGCTACACCTTC. Translated: CASSLGILNYGYTF.

The chain joins TRBV7-9 to TRBJ2-1; 8 bases line up with TRBD1. The V gene's germline CDR1 is SEHNR and CDR2 FQNEAQ (reference sequence). The CDR3 contains 16 residues. The V segment lost 5 bases and the J segment 3 bases; nucleotides outside the gene matches: 9. The CDR3 coding sequence is TGTGCCAGCAGCCGCGACAGGGGTTCCCTCTACAATGAGCAGTTCTTC. It translates to CASSRDRGSLYNEQFF.

This chain links TRBV5-1 with TRBJ2-7; no clear D gene. This CDR3 spans 15 amino acids. CDR1 is SGHRS, CDR2 YFSETQ, per germline. The V end was cut by 0 bases, the J end by 3 bases, with 13 bases between. CDR3 nucleotide sequence: TGCGCCAGCAGCTTGGGACCGCAAACCCACTACGAGCAGTACTTC. This encodes CASSLGPQTHYEQYF. The full variable domain, with the rest looked up from reference TRBV5-1 and TRBJ2-7, is KAGVTQTPRYLIKTRGQQVTLSCSPISGHRSVSWYQQTPGQGLQFLFEYFSETQRNKGNFPGRFSGRQFSNSRSEMNVSTLELGDSALYLCASSLGPQTHYEQYFGPGTRLTVT.

This chain links TRBV20-1 with TRBJ2-7; 13 positions agree with TRBD2. V dropped 6 bases and J dropped 5; count of bases not matched to a gene: 16. CDR1 is DFQATT and CDR2 is SNEGSKA in the germline V gene (reference sequence). The CDR3 length is 17 residues. CDR3: CSAQQTSGGAFEDEQYF. The DNA for the CDR3 is TGCAGTGCGCAACAAACTAGCGGGGGGGCCTTTGAGGACGAGCAGTACTTC.

The chain recombines TRBV28 with TRBJ1-4; no definite D call. The germline CDR1 and CDR2 sequences are MDHEN and SYDVKM. The CDR3 is made up of 16 amino acids. Trimming removed 8 bases from V and 0 bases from J, with 16 bases in between. Here the CDR3 DNA reads TGTGCCAGCGCACCTCACCCCTGGGCAACTAATGAAAAACTGTTTTTT. Amino acid sequence: CASAPHPWATNEKLFF.

This clonotype was observed many times. The rearrangement uses TRBV7-2 and TRBJ2-5; D is unresolved. The CDR3 runs to 15 residues. V lost 2 bases and J 5 bases, leaving 15 bases between the germline ends. Per germline, CDR1 SGHTA and CDR2 FQGNSA. CDR3 protein: CASSLKPLAIETQYF. The CDR3 region has the DNA TGTGCCAGCAGCTTAAAACCCCTTGCTATCGAGACCCAGTACTTC.

The V and J genes are TRBV7-8 and TRBJ2-1; D is undetermined. Germline CDR1 is SGHVS and CDR2 is FQNEAQ. The CDR3 is 14 residues long. V shed 5 bases and J shed 8 bases, with 16 bases lying between them. The DNA for the CDR3 is TGTGCCAGCAGCAAGCCCCGTATTATCCATGAGCAGTTCTTC. Translating it yields CASSKPRIIHEQFF. The whole variable domain, remainder taken from reference TRBV7-8 and TRBJ2-1, is GAGVSQSPRYKVAKRGQDVALRCDPISGHVSLFWYQQALGQGPEFLTYFQNEAQLDKSGLPSDRFFAERPEGSVSTLKIQRTQQEDSAVYLCASSKPRIIHEQFFGPGTRLTVL.

The chain recombines TRBV28 with TRBJ1-1, with 12 positions matching TRBD1. Germline CDR1 is MDHEN and CDR2 is SYDVKM. CDR3 length: 15 residues. The junction had 8 bases not matched to a gene; V was cut back by 5 bases and J by 7 bases. CDR3 bases: TGTGCCAGCAGTCTCCCAGGGACAGGGGGCTTTGAAGCTTTCTTT. Its translation is CASSLPGTGGFEAFF.

The genes are TRBV3-1 and TRBJ2-1; perhaps TRBD2 as D (6 bases). V lost 4 bases to trimming and J lost 2 bases, with 21 bases between them. Germline values: CDR1 LGHDT, CDR2 YNNKEL (reference sequence). This CDR3 is 18 amino acids long. Here the CDR3 DNA reads TGTGCCAGCAGCCCGAGTCCCGGGACTCTACCTCCCTACAATGAGCAGTTCTTC. Translating it yields CASSPSPGTLPPYNEQFF.

The chain carries TRBV12-3 or TRBV12-4 and TRBJ2-5; TRBD2 matches 8 bases. The CDR3 length is 18 residues. The V gene end was trimmed by 0 bases and the J gene end by 4 bases; junction bases not matched to a gene: 13. CDR3 amino acids: CASSLARGGRAARETQYF. CDR3 nucleotides: TGTGCCAGCAGTTTAGCGCGCGGGGGGCGAGCAGCTCGAGAGACCCAGTACTTC.

The rearrangement uses TRBV12-3 or TRBV12-4 and TRBJ2-7, with D perhaps TRBD2 (5 bases). The CDR3 spans 15 residues. Trimming pared 1 base from V and 3 bases from J, leaving 13 bases between. The CDR3 DNA reads as TGTGCCAGCAGTTTAGGGCGGGTTTCCTACTACGAGCAGTACTTC. As protein: CASSLGRVSYYEQYF.

The chain uses TRBV27 and TRBJ2-3, with 8 bases fitting TRBD1. This CDR3 spans 15 amino acids. Germline V gives CDR1 MNHEY, CDR2 SMNVEV (reference sequence). The V gene end was trimmed by 5 bases and the J gene end by 3 bases; junction bases not matched to a gene: 7. CDR3 coding DNA: TGTGCCAGCAGTCCAGACAGGGGTAGAACAGATACGCAGTATTTT. It codes for CASSPDRGRTDTQYF.

This clonotype appeared a few times. The gene calls are TRBV5-1 and TRBJ1-2, with D possibly being TRBD1 (5 bases). Deletions cut 2 bases from V and 0 bases from J, with 11 bases between. Germline V gives CDR1 SGHRS, CDR2 YFSETQ. The CDR3 sequence is 15 residues long. CDR3 nucleotide sequence: TGCGCCAGCAGCTTTGGGACCTTTTCTAACTATGGCTACACCTTC. Translating gives CASSFGTFSNYGYTF. The variable domain in full, with the rest retrieved from reference TRBV5-1 and TRBJ1-2, is KAGVTQTPRYLIKTRGQQVTLSCSPISGHRSVSWYQQTPGQGLQFLFEYFSETQRNKGNFPGRFSGRQFSNSRSEMNVSTLELGDSALYLCASSFGTFSNYGYTFGSGTRLTVV.

V is TRBV2 and J is TRBJ2-1, with D possibly being TRBD2 (5 bases). From germline, CDR1 is SNHLY and CDR2 FYNNEI. The length of the CDR3 is 15 residues. V was clipped by 4 bases and J by 6 bases, with 16 bases between them. The CDR3 is CASSVERRVSNEQFF. The DNA of the CDR3 is TGTGCCAGCAGTGTAGAAAGGCGGGTGTCCAATGAGCAGTTCTTC.

In its sample, this clonotype was seen many times. This chain links TRBV15 with TRBJ2-7, with no clear D. CDR3 length: 13 residues. Per germline, CDR1 LNHNV and CDR2 YYDKDF (reference sequence). Between the trimmed V and J ends, which lost 0 bases and 3 bases, there was a span of 6 bases. This CDR3 reads CATSRDSLYEQYF. CDR3 nucleotide sequence: TGTGCCACCAGCAGAGACAGTCTCTACGAGCAGTACTTC.

This clonotype was found many times. The CDR3 nucleotides are TGTGCCAGCAGTAGGACAGCGACTGGAAACACCATATATTTT. Amino acids: CASSRTATGNTIYF. This chain uses TRBV28 with TRBJ1-3; D might be TRBD1 (6 bases). The V and J ends lost 5 bases and 2 bases respectively, with 10 bases between them. The CDR3 consists of 14 residues. Germline values: CDR1 MDHEN, CDR2 SYDVKM.

This chain joins TRBV5-1 and TRBJ1-4; TRBD1 agrees at 7 bases. Germline CDR1 reads SGHRS; CDR2 reads YFSETQ. This CDR3 spans 14 amino acids. Trimming removed 1 base from V and 10 bases from J; junction bases left unmatched: 7. CDR3: CASSLRTGDGKLFF. In DNA, the CDR3 is TGCGCCAGCAGCTTGCGTACAGGGGATGGAAAACTGTTTTTT.

V usage is TRBV7-6 and J usage is TRBJ2-5; 8 positions agree with TRBD2. The trim removed 1 base at V and 6 bases at J, leaving 10 bases unmatched. The CDR3 has 16 residues. CDR1 and CDR2 (germline): SGHVS, FNYEAQ. CDR3 protein: CASSLDRAGVLKTQYF. The CDR3 DNA sequence: TGTGCCAGCAGCTTAGATAGAGCGGGAGTTCTAAAGACCCAGTACTTC.

The chain is built from TRBV5-1 and TRBJ2-3, with D uncertain. CDR3 size: 15 residues. The germline V gene encodes CDR1 SGHRS and CDR2 YFSETQ. V was pared by 1 base and J by 2 bases, with 11 bases between. This CDR3 reads CASSLLIPTTDTQYF. CDR3 coding DNA: TGCGCCAGCAGCTTGTTGATTCCGACCACAGATACGCAGTATTTT.

This clonotype was seen repeatedly, ten times or more. This sequence joins TRBV12-3 or TRBV12-4 and TRBJ2-4; D is perhaps TRBD2 (6 bases). Trimming took 3 bases from V and 0 from J, leaving 15 bases between them. The CDR3 contains 17 residues. As DNA, the CDR3 is TGTGCCAGCAGTTTCCGAAGCGGGCCCCTAGCCAAAAACATTCAGTACTTC. The encoded protein is CASSFRSGPLAKNIQYF.

In its sample, this clonotype was seen a few times. The chain employs TRBV28 and TRBJ2-7; D is perhaps TRBD1 or TRBD2 (5 bases each). CDR1 is MDHEN, CDR2 SYDVKM, per germline. The CDR3 is 13 residues long. Trimming took 3 bases from V and 5 from J, leaving 11 bases between them. The CDR3 reads CASSFLRGNEQYF. The DNA for the CDR3 is TGTGCCAGCAGTTTTTTGAGGGGTAACGAGCAGTACTTC.

The V and J genes are TRBV20-1 and TRBJ2-7, with 9 bases aligning to TRBD2. Germline loops: CDR1 DFQATT, CDR2 SNEGSKA (reference sequence). Trimming removed 5 bases from V and 3 bases from J; junction bases left unmatched: 5. This CDR3 has 13 amino acids. The CDR3 nucleotides are TGCAGTGCTCCCGGGACTAGCAGCTACGAGCAGTACTTC. Its protein product is CSAPGTSSYEQYF.

The chain uses TRBV11-3 and TRBJ2-1, with D perhaps TRBD2 (5 bases). Trimming removed 1 base from V and 9 bases from J, with 10 bases in between. CDR3 length: 13 residues. The V gene's germline CDR1 is SGHNT and CDR2 YENEEA. This CDR3 reads CASSLVMGAEQFF. As DNA, the CDR3 is TGTGCCAGCAGCTTAGTTATGGGAGCTGAGCAGTTCTTC.

The table lists this clonotype with a few counts. V gene TRBV29-1 combines with J gene TRBJ2-5, with TRBD2 identical over 9 bases. The V and J ends lost 8 bases and 5 bases, in that order; junction bases with no gene match: 9. This CDR3 has 13 residues. Germline V CDR1 and CDR2: SQVTM, ANQGSEA. The CDR3 nucleotides read TGCAGCCAACAAGCGGGGGGCGGGGAGACCCAGTACTTC. It specifies CSQQAGGGETQYF.

This clonotype was detected only a few times. The V gene is TRBV6-2 or TRBV6-3, the J gene TRBJ1-5; D gene unclear. The germline V gene encodes CDR1 MNHEY and CDR2 SVGEGT. There are 12 residues in the CDR3. The V gene lost 2 bases and the J gene lost 6 bases, with 5 bases spanning the gap. CDR3 region: CASSYAGQPQHF. CDR3 sequence (DNA): TGTGCCAGCAGTTACGCGGGTCAGCCCCAGCATTTT.

The chain is built from TRBV20-1 and TRBJ2-3; D unclear. The CDR3 extends over 13 amino acids. Germline V gene lookup returns CDR1 DFQATT and CDR2 SNEGSKA (reference sequence). Trimming removed 1 base from V and 7 bases from J, with 12 bases in between. For the CDR3, the DNA is TGCAGTGCTAGAGCGGATCGTTTATATACGCAGTATTTT. This gives the protein CSARADRLYTQYF.

This chain joins TRBV28 and TRBJ1-2; TRBD1 agrees at 8 bases. V lost 5 bases to trimming and J lost 4 bases; unmatched junction nucleotides: 3. Germline CDR1 is MDHEN and CDR2 is SYDVKM. The CDR3 covers 13 residues. The CDR3 bases are TGTGCCAGCAGTCCGGACAGGGCCTATGGCTACACCTTC. Protein sequence: CASSPDRAYGYTF.

This chain connects TRBV6-1 to TRBJ1-2, with D possibly matching TRBD1 (5 bases). This CDR3 is built from 15 residues. Trimming took 8 bases from V and 7 from J, leaving 23 bases between them. Germline V gives CDR1 MNHNS, CDR2 SASEGT. For the CDR3, the DNA is TGTGCCAGCGTACCAGGGACGGACCCATGGGGTGGCTACACCTTC. It specifies CASVPGTDPWGGYTF.

The sample holds a few counts of this clonotype. The chain couples TRBV5-1 to TRBJ1-2; D uncertain. Per germline, CDR1 SGHRS and CDR2 YFSETQ. The CDR3 runs 15 residues. V lost 0 bases and J lost 7, with 16 bases in between. The DNA for the CDR3 is TGCGCCAGCAGCTTGGATTCAGGATTCTCTGGTGGCTACACCTTC. Translated, it gives CASSLDSGFSGGYTF.

The chain is built from TRBV20-1 and TRBJ2-2; tentative D call: TRBD1 (6 bases). The germline gives CDR1 DFQATT, CDR2 SNEGSKA (reference sequence). The V end was cut by 1 base, the J end by 16 bases, with 25 bases between. This CDR3 comprises 15 residues. The CDR3 reads CSARVLGPLTGSWFF. In nucleotides, the CDR3 is TGCAGTGCTAGAGTGCTGGGGCCCTTGACAGGCTCGTGGTTTTTT.

The chain combines TRBV12-3 or TRBV12-4 with TRBJ1-4; D is undetermined. CDR3 size: 16 residues. V lost 2 bases and J lost 4, with 14 bases in between. Here the CDR3 DNA reads TGTGCCAGCAGTTTAAGGGTTCAGGCGGGTAATGAAAAACTGTTTTTT. This gives the protein CASSLRVQAGNEKLFF.

This clonotype has just a few counts. The chain carries TRBV9 and TRBJ1-3; D gene uncertain. The CDR3 covers 14 residues. Looked up from germline, CDR1 is SGDLS and CDR2 is YYNGEE. The V gene lost 1 base and the J gene lost 1 base, with 6 bases spanning the gap. CDR3 sequence: CASSVKNSGNTIYF. In nucleotides, the CDR3 is TGTGCCAGCAGCGTAAAGAATTCTGGAAACACCATATATTTT. Combining the CDR3 with reference TRBV9 and TRBJ1-3 gives the whole variable domain DSGVTQTPKHLITATGQRVTLRCSPRSGDLSVYWYQQSLDQGLQFLIQYYNGEERAKGNILERFSAQQFPDLHSELNLSSLELGDSALYFCASSVKNSGNTIYFGEGSWLTVV.